This TCR beta chain is from a study of cytomegalovirus exposure and HLA in healthy donors (dated 2017 in TCRdb). Concerning the study at large: According to an earlier analysis of several hundred of the donors, roughly 180 million T cells yielded roughly 110 million unique TCR beta sequences and approximately 280 Gb of sequence data. Along with the roughly 700-subject first cohort, a separate validation cohort of around 110 different subjects was used. Both class I and class II loci were covered by HLA typing, at four-digit resolution. The study profiled the T cell repertoires of around 700 subjects by immunosequencing and related them to cytomegalovirus serostatus. The study combined high-throughput TCR immunosequencing, statistical association of individual TCRs with disease status, and machine learning to predict cytomegalovirus infection status. A later genetic analysis used genome-wide SNP genotypes for about 60% of the roughly 700 donors, treating that subset as a discovery cohort. On average, around 240,000 unique TCR beta nucleotide sequences were sequenced per donor among more than 350 genotyped donors of the cohort, with around 19% of those sequences being non-productive. The number of donors typed differed by locus, with roughly 620-630 for A, B, C, DRB1 and DQB1, roughly 520 for DQA1, 600 to 610 for DPA1, and some 440 for DPB1. In an earlier analysis of 587 of the donors, high-throughput TCR beta sequencing was used to judge whether each TCR beta V gene segment behaved as functional or pseudogenic. The study aimed to test whether cataloging public T cell receptors could reveal signatures of past pathogen exposure. Donor age, sex, ethnicity and CMV serostatus were collected together with the repertoire data. A later analysis re-examined previously published TCR beta repertoires from roughly 720 donors and added high-resolution HLA genotyping to investigate patterns of TCR occurrence. Approximately 310 gigabases of sequencing data and tens of millions of unique TCR sequences were included in an early release covering under 650 HLA-typed donors. Rather than drawing on any new phenotypic data, the later analysis identified candidate immune exposures from TCR beta sequences and the way those sequences occurred across donors. Because of strong linkage in the cohort, roughly five DR-DQ haplotypes were treated as single units for association and clustering. Of the approximately 400 genotyped donors, approximately 83% fell in the genetic ancestry cluster associated with self-reported Caucasian donors. Every discovery cohort repertoire had been produced on one sequencing platform.

The CDR3 covers 16 residues, taking in both the cysteine and the phenylalanine. Only CDR3 DNA remains: 48 bases, in frame from the first base. The germline V gene provides CDR1 SQVTM and CDR2 ANQGSEA. The germline V end is reduced by 8 bases and the J end by 0 bases; junction bases left unmatched: 11. The cohort comprised 666 healthy bone marrow donors. At the time of sampling, all cohort members were nominally healthy, though unrecorded immune exposures were likely present. The donor tested CMV seronegative and was one of the 352 seronegative cohort members. A peripheral blood sample was collected from each donor, and TCR beta sequencing was performed on peripheral blood mononuclear cells. The Qiagen DNeasy Blood Extraction Kit was used to extract genomic DNA from the blood cell samples. As to this clone: Its antigen is not yet known.

The protocol used for the library was the immunoSEQ multiplex PCR assay. For the multiplex PCR, a mixture combining 60 forward primers for TCR Vbeta segments and 13 reverse primers for TCR Jbeta segments was used. The CDR3 region of rearranged TCR beta genes was amplified from genomic DNA by a multiplex PCR assay. The Illumina HiSeq System was used to sequence the amplified TCR beta libraries as 87-base-pair reads. The study's own analysis went as follows. In a later analysis, roughly 80 million unique TCR beta chains were counted across the 650 to 700 repertoires, and some 10 million of these chains were shared by at least two donors. Raw reads were error-corrected and collapsed into unique sequences with a nearest-neighbor algorithm that merged closely related sequences to remove PCR and sequencing errors. To assign V, D and J gene segments, CDR3 sequences were aligned to IMGT reference sequences. Each retained sequence needed at least a six-nucleotide match to both a V gene segment and a J gene segment. Rearrangements were classified as productive when the CDR3 lacked stop codons and remained in frame with V and J, and all other rearrangements were classified as non-productive. CDR3 was defined according to IMGT convention as the region running from the second conserved V-encoded cysteine to the conserved J-encoded phenylalanine. The earlier analysis of fewer than 750 of the donors excluded sequences that lacked an unambiguous match to a single V gene segment. An earlier analysis of fewer than 750 of the donors classified V segments as functional when productive rearrangements were above 56.7% and as segregating when the standard deviation between donors was above 5%. To diagnose cytomegalovirus status from the catalog of TCR beta chain sequences, a statistical classification framework was built. A later analysis assigned V and J genes by comparing TCR nucleotide sequences with IMGT/GENE-DB human TR gene sequences. In a later analysis, CDR3 sequences and most-parsimonious VDJ recombination scenarios were assigned using the TCRdist pipeline. In a later analysis, each TCR beta chain was defined by its CDR3 amino acid sequence together with its V-gene family, and reads without a unique V-gene family were excluded. In a later analysis, 450 to 600 highly shared, low-generation-probability nucleotide sequences were removed to address suspected cross-contamination and a sequencing artifact. In a later analysis, a clonal expansion index for each public chain was calculated from normalized within-repertoire ranks of inferred template counts. A later analysis computed generation probabilities with a VDJ recombination model fitted to out-of-frame rearrangements, and checked the results against IGoR. In a later analysis, hypergeometric tests were used to score TCR-TCR, TCR-HLA and TCR-CMV co-occurrence, with a repertoire-size bias correction applied to TCR pairs. False discovery rates were estimated in a later analysis by permuting HLA or CMV assignments 20 times. A later analysis grouped co-occurring TCRs with DBSCAN, adding TCRdist sequence similarity when clustering within HLA-allele-positive subsets. Repertoires with fewer than 30,000 or more than 120,000 public chains were left out of co-occurrence clustering, as were several repertoires with anomalous nucleotide sharing. Imported from immuneACCESS, the table was reduced by TCRdb to in-frame sequences with V and J called. These copies leave out some clones; in studies compared against another copy, an unresolved V gene accounts for under half, and the cause of the remainder is not known. For V, J and clone size, that table is used; D and trimming come from the DNA. The table held for this sample gives approximately 110,000 clones. The ten largest clones represent 0.59% of the sample.

The paper as a whole reports these results and caveats: Several of the top co-occurrence clusters appeared to be linked to parvovirus B19, influenza, CMV and Epstein-Barr virus, according to a later analysis. While some public TCRs were present in many individuals, most TCR sequences turned up only very rarely across donors. It was suggested by the authors that the approach could potentially be generalized to other disease states and immunological phenotypes. The earlier analysis of some 560 of the donors excluded fewer than 20 rarely observed V segments, including chromosome 9 orphons, because counts were too low. Most CMV-associated TCR beta chains appeared to be HLA-restricted in a later analysis, and the HLA associations seemed to be driven largely by CMV exposure. Correlated functional status among segregating V segments might be attributable to linkage disequilibrium, but an unknown experimental factor could not be ruled out. The 87-base-pair reads could not distinguish some IMGT-functional V segments, including TRBV6-2 and TRBV6-3, so those segments were excluded. In this cohort, only TCR beta chains were sequenced, and detectable features were limited by the absence of alpha or paired-chain data. When HLA alleles, especially DR and DQ, strongly co-occurred, attributing TCR associations to individual alleles was difficult. The only immune exposure information available for the cohort was CMV serostatus. The study listed 170 or so TCR beta chains as associated with cytomegalovirus. In vitro tests confirmed that a few of the cytomegalovirus-associated TCR beta chains recognize cytomegalovirus antigens. In a later genetic analysis, fewer N-insertions in productive TCRs were reported among donors in an Asian-associated ancestry cluster than the 666-donor mean. A further reported finding was that TCR beta sequences accurately predicted the HLA-A and HLA-B alleles for most subjects in the first cohort. An earlier analysis of some 560 of the donors showed that most TCR beta V segments appeared in productive rearrangements either about 90% or about 30% of the time, which broadly matched IMGT annotations. The sequencing pipeline was judged likely to have produced a cluster of highly shared sequence variants as a technical artifact. The presence/absence analyses assumed that sequencing depth was roughly uniform across donors, and that assumption may not be true. A later analysis found that HLA-associated TCR beta chains were more clonally expanded and had lower generation probabilities than equally common non-associated chains. Because HLA typing was missing for some donors at each locus, association tests included only the typed subset. According to a later analysis, TCR association rates differed among HLA loci, with DRB1 alleles showing the most associated TCRs and HLA-C alleles showing the fewest. In a later genetic analysis, a missense DCLRE1C variant was associated with V-gene and J-gene trimming of TCR beta chains, and the association was replicated in an independent cohort. In both the original and validation cohorts, the classifier was reported to diagnose cytomegalovirus status with high specificity and sensitivity. At a false discovery rate of 0.05, a later analysis linked 15,000 to 20,000 TCR beta sequences to specific HLA alleles.

Sequencing was carried out using PBMCs. Recombination connected TRBV29-1 to TRBJ2-2; 8 bases in the junction line up with TRBD1. This TCR came from a man aged 45-65 years in good health and CMV-seronegative. The DNA is as follows: TGCAGCATTCGCGGACAGGGAGCTTCGAACACCGGGGAGCTGTTTTTT. This yields the protein CSIRGQGASNTGELFF.